This T cell receptor (beta chain) emerged from a study of shared clonotypes between healthy human individuals. Genomic DNA (from each subset) was split evenly across several immunoSEQ plates. Sequencing used immunoSEQ multiplex PCR; TCRdb keeps in-frame clones, though not all of them. The sample yields about 680,000 clones, about three quarters seen once. The sequenced sample was memory CD4+ T cells sorted from blood. Subset reported: CD45RA-negative fraction. The sequence was collected from a woman in her thirties in good health.

The CDR3, as DNA: TGTGCCACCAGCAGTGACAACTATGGCTACACCTTC. It codes for CATSSDNYGYTF. The chain employs TRBV15 and TRBJ1-2; no clear D gene. The CDR3 has 12 residues. Trimming cost V 3 bases and J 2 bases, with 4 bases left between them. CDR1 is LNHNV, CDR2 YYDKDF, per germline (reference sequence).